The 12 T cell receptor beta chains below all came from one sample that was sequenced in a study of blood T cell repertoires in COVID-19. TCRdb keeps only in-frame clones here, not all; method: immunoSEQ multiplex PCR. The table shows approximately 270,000 clones, with 89% occurring only once. The sequencing sample was made of peripheral blood. The receptors derive from a man aged 50-59 years with acute or convalescent COVID-19.

The rearrangement joins TRBV11-2 to TRBJ1-4; unclear D gene. This CDR3 spans 17 amino acids. CDR1 and CDR2 (germline): SGHAT, FQNNGV. Between the trimmed V and J ends, which lost 3 bases and 8 bases, there was a span of 22 bases. DNA for the CDR3: TGTGCCAGCAGCTTGAGGGCAGCCCGAAGCTCGGGGGAAAAACTGTTTTTT. Translated: CASSLRAARSSGEKLFF.

This clone was counted once. This chain links TRBV5-4 with TRBJ2-4; D might be TRBD2 (5 bases). Germline CDR1 is SGHNT and CDR2 is YYREEE (reference sequence). The CDR3 length is 16 residues. Trimming took 0 bases from V and 2 from J, leaving 12 bases between them. DNA of the CDR3: TGTGCCAGCAGCTTGGAGGGTTCGGGAACCAAAAACATTCAGTACTTC. It is translated as CASSLEGSGTKNIQYF.

The chain employs TRBV29-1 and TRBJ2-7; a possible D gene is TRBD1 (6 bases). Trimming left V 7 bases short and J 0 bases short, with 16 bases between. CDR3 length: 14 residues. Per the germline V gene, CDR1 is SQVTM and CDR2 is ANQGSEA. The CDR3 sequence is CSATRQASSYEQYF. CDR3 sequence (DNA): TGCAGCGCTACCCGACAGGCTAGCTCCTACGAGCAGTACTTC.

This clone came up once. The chain links TRBV2 to TRBJ2-7, with 8 bases lining up with TRBD1. The V gene's germline CDR1 is SNHLY and CDR2 FYNNEI. The CDR3 totals 14 residues. The ends lost 6 bases at V and 0 bases at J; junction bases unmatched: 4. Here the CDR3 reads CASRRTGSSYEQYF. The CDR3 DNA reads TGTGCCAGCAGGCGGACAGGGAGCTCCTACGAGCAGTACTTC.

The chain links TRBV21-1 to TRBJ2-3; the listed D gene, TRBD1, was not tested against the DNA. TRBV21-1 is given as a pseudogene. This CDR3 has 16 residues. Here the CDR3 DNA reads TGTGCCAGCAGCAAACTGGGACAGGGGACAACAGATACGCAGTATTTT. Translation: CASSKLGQGTTDTQYF.

This rearrangement joins TRBV5-1 to TRBJ2-5; 8 bases are shared with TRBD2. The V and J ends lost 4 bases and 5 bases, in that order; junction bases with no gene match: 7. CDR3 length equals 14 residues. Germline V CDR1 and CDR2: SGHRS, YFSETQ. CDR3 amino acids: CASSPAGGRETQYF. The CDR3 nucleotides read TGCGCCAGCAGCCCGGCGGGGGGTAGGGAGACCCAGTACTTC.

The chain employs TRBV18 and TRBJ1-1; no firm D call. Germline loops: CDR1 KGHSH, CDR2 LQKENI. V lost 1 base and J lost 3, with 6 bases in between. This CDR3 is 13 amino acids long. CDR3 nucleotide sequence: TGTGCCAGCTCACCACTACACGACACTGAAGCTTTCTTT. It specifies CASSPLHDTEAFF.

The J gene is TRBJ2-3, the V gene TRBV7-3; possible D gene TRBD2, 6 bases. Trimming removed 4 bases from V and 5 bases from J, with 10 bases in between. CDR1 is SGHTA and CDR2 is FQGTGA in the germline V gene. The CDR3 covers 13 residues. CDR3 region: CASSSSGVDTQYF. CDR3 DNA sequence: TGTGCCAGCAGCTCCTCGGGGGTAGATACGCAGTATTTT.

The chain couples TRBV2 to TRBJ1-5, with 7 bases identical to TRBD1. Germline values: CDR1 SNHLY, CDR2 FYNNEI. V lost 2 bases to trimming and J lost 6 bases; unmatched junction nucleotides: 7. CDR3 size: 15 residues. The CDR3 DNA reads TGTGCCAGCAGTGAATCCGCAGGGGGGTTTCAGCCCCAGCATTTT. Translating gives CASSESAGGFQPQHF.

J is TRBJ2-7 and V is TRBV6-5; TRBD1 might be the D (6 bases). Germline V lookup: CDR1 MNHEY, CDR2 SVGAGI. V lost 6 bases and J 9 bases, leaving 18 bases between the germline ends. The CDR3 covers 13 residues. The CDR3 here is CASSDRTPSRQYF. The CDR3 DNA is TGTGCCAGCAGCGACAGGACCCCTAGTCGGCAGTACTTC.

This chain joins TRBV2 and TRBJ2-5; TRBD1 matches at 12 bases. V was pared by 5 bases and J by 4 bases, with 14 bases of the junction left unmatched. This CDR3 has 18 residues. The V gene's germline CDR1 is SNHLY and CDR2 FYNNEI. In nucleotides, the CDR3 is TGTGCCAGCAGTCTACCGGGACAGGGGGCTTTGAGGGGAGAGACCCAGTACTTC. Its translation is CASSLPGQGALRGETQYF.

Written as DNA, the CDR3 is TGTGCCAGCAGCTTTGGACTGTCAGTGTCCACCGGGGAGCTGTTTTTT. Amino acids: CASSFGLSVSTGELFF. The chain carries TRBV5-6 and TRBJ2-2; D is perhaps TRBD2 (5 bases). Trimming shortened V by 2 bases and J by 4 bases, and 15 bases separated the two germline ends. CDR1 is SGHDT, CDR2 YYEEEE, per germline. CDR3 size: 16 residues. The full variable domain, its missing parts supplied by reference TRBV5-6 and TRBJ2-2, is DAGVTQSPTHLIKTRGQQVTLRCSPKSGHDTVSWYQQALGQGPQFIFQYYEEEERQRGNFPDRFSGHQFPNYSSELNVNALLLGDSALYLCASSFGLSVSTGELFFGEGSRLTVL.